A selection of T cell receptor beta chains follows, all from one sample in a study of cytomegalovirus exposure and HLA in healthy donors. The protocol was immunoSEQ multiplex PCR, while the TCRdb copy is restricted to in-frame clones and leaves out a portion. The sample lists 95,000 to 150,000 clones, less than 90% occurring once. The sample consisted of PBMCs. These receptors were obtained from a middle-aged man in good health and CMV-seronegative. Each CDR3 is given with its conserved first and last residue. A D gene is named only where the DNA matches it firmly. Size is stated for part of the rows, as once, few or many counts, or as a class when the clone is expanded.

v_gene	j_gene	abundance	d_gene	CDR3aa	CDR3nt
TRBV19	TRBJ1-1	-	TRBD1	CASTRTGLYTEAFF	TGTGCCAGTACCCGGACAGGGTTGTACACTGAAGCTTTCTTT
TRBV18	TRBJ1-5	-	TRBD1	CASSPMGQGDQPQHF	TGTGCCAGCTCACCTATGGGACAGGGGGATCAGCCCCAGCATTTT
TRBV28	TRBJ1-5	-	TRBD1	CASSLSPGQLNQPQHF	TGTGCCAGCAGTTTATCTCCGGGACAGCTCAATCAGCCCCAGCATTTT
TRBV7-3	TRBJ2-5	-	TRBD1	CASSPGTEETQYF	TGTGCCAGCAGCCCCGGGACAGAAGAGACCCAGTACTTC
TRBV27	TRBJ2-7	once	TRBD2	CASSSLGSGSQYEQYF	TGTGCCAGCAGTTCCCTGGGGAGCGGGAGCCAATACGAGCAGTACTTC
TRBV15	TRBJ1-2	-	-	CATSREEGVPGGYGYTF	TGTGCCACCAGCAGAGAGGAGGGGGTCCCGGGGGGCTATGGCTACACCTTC
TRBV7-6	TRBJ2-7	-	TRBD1	CASSFQPGDRGSYEQYF	TGTGCCAGCAGCTTCCAACCGGGGGACAGGGGATCCTACGAGCAGTACTTC
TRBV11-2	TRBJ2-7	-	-	CASSFFGLTYEQYF	TGTGCCAGCAGCTTTTTCGGGTTAACCTACGAGCAGTACTTC
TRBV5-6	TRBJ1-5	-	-	CASSLSAGYGNQPQHF	TGTGCCAGCAGCTTGTCGGCGGGGTACGGCAATCAGCCCCAGCATTTT
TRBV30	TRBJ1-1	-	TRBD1	CAWIQQGANTEAFF	TGTGCCTGGATTCAACAGGGGGCGAACACTGAAGCTTTCTTT
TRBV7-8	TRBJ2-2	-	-	CASSLEDRNTGELFF	TGTGCCAGCAGCTTAGAGGACAGGAACACCGGGGAGCTGTTTTTT
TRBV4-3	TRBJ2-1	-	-	CASSQVAGNSYNEQFF	TGCGCCAGCAGCCAAGTTGCGGGGAACTCCTACAATGAGCAGTTCTTC
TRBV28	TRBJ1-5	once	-	CASSLGALGNQPQHF	TGTGCCAGCAGCCTAGGGGCGCTGGGCAATCAGCCCCAGCATTTT
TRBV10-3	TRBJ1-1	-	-	CAISARTQGGNTEAFF	TGTGCCATCTCCGCGCGTACCCAAGGAGGGAACACTGAAGCTTTCTTT
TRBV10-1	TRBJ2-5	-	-	CASSEQLAKETQYF	TGCGCCAGCAGTGAGCAACTAGCTAAAGAGACCCAGTACTTC
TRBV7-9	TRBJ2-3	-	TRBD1	CASSRDRAADTQYF	TGTGCCAGCAGCCGGGACAGGGCTGCAGATACGCAGTATTTT